The 17 T cell receptor beta chains presented below share a single source sample, sequenced in a study of blood T cell repertoires in COVID-19 (TCRdb year 2020). Libraries were made using the immunoSEQ multiplex PCR assay. TCRdb's version of the immuneACCESS table is confined to in-frame rearrangements and falls short of the full clone set. An unresolved V gene accounts for under half of the shortfall where checked; the remainder is of unknown origin. This sample is represented by around 150,000 clones; 60% to 85% of them were singletons. The biggest ten clones account for approximately 8% of the sample. Sample: peripheral blood. The receptors come from a man in his sixties with acute or convalescent COVID-19.

This chain links TRBV12-5 with TRBJ1-5; 7 positions match TRBD1. The CDR3 consists of 14 residues. Germline V gene lookup returns CDR1 LGHNT and CDR2 FRNRAP. The J segment lost 2 bases and the V segment lost 7 bases, leaving 5 bases of the junction unmatched. CDR3 loop: CASAEGQGNQPQHF. The CDR3 nucleotides are TGTGCTAGTGCCGAAGGACAGGGCAATCAGCCCCAGCATTTT.

The chain recombines TRBV13 with TRBJ1-1, with 9 positions matching TRBD1. CDR1 is PRHDT, CDR2 FYEKMQ, per germline (reference sequence). The CDR3 sequence is 16 residues long. The V segment lost 5 bases and the J segment 4 bases; nucleotides outside the gene matches: 11. The CDR3 spells CASSMTGTGRLTEAFF. The CDR3 region has the DNA TGTGCCAGCAGCATGACCGGGACAGGGAGGCTCACTGAAGCTTTCTTT.

This chain links TRBV7-8 with TRBJ2-1; possibly TRBD1 for D (5 bases). The CDR3 extends over 15 amino acids. Germline lookup yields CDR1 SGHVS and CDR2 FQNEAQ. V lost 1 base and J 9 bases, leaving 16 bases between the germline ends. The CDR3 DNA follows: TGTGCCAGCAGCTTAGAGGGGCAGGGTGTGGGTGAGCAGTTCTTC. Protein sequence: CASSLEGQGVGEQFF.

This chain connects TRBV4-3 to TRBJ1-2; TRBD1 agrees at 9 bases. CDR1 is LGHNA, CDR2 YSLEER, per germline. The CDR3 runs to 17 residues. The ends lost 0 bases at V and 4 bases at J; junction bases unmatched: 9. The CDR3: CASSQEESGQGSYGYTF. The CDR3, as DNA: TGCGCCAGCAGCCAAGAAGAGTCCGGACAGGGGTCCTATGGCTACACCTTC.

The rearrangement links TRBV28 to TRBJ1-2; 9 bases are shared with TRBD1. From germline, CDR1 is MDHEN and CDR2 SYDVKM. V lost 4 bases and J lost 4; bases outside the gene matches: 4. CDR3 length: 14 residues. The CDR3 loop is CASSSQGAPYGYTF. CDR3 nucleotide sequence: TGTGCCAGCAGTTCACAGGGGGCGCCCTATGGCTACACCTTC.

V gene TRBV12-3 or TRBV12-4 combines with J gene TRBJ2-3; D is perhaps TRBD1 (5 bases). The CDR3 is made up of 12 amino acids. V was cut by 5 bases and J by 6 bases, with 9 bases left in between. The CDR3 nucleotides are TGTGCCAGCAGTCAGGGAAGTGATACGCAGTATTTT. Its translation is CASSQGSDTQYF.

This chain uses TRBV7-9 with TRBJ1-2; tentatively, D is TRBD1 (5 bases). The germline V gene has CDR1 SEHNR and CDR2 FQNEAQ (reference sequence). The length of the CDR3 is 16 residues. Trimming cost V 5 bases and J 0 bases, with 16 bases left between them. In DNA form, the CDR3 reads TGTGCCAGCAGCCTCGGAAGGGGCGACTCTAACTATGGCTACACCTTC. This translates into CASSLGRGDSNYGYTF.

There are a few counts of this clone. The chain joins TRBV5-6 to TRBJ1-2; TRBD1 matches at 8 bases. This CDR3 is 14 amino acids long. Germline values: CDR1 SGHDT, CDR2 YYEEEE. V lost 1 base, J lost 3 bases, and 2 bases stayed unmatched. The CDR3 coding sequence is TGTGCCAGCAGCTTGCCGGGACAGGACTATGGCTACACCTTC. Translation: CASSLPGQDYGYTF.

J is TRBJ1-6 and V is TRBV9; D is unresolved. Germline V CDR1 and CDR2: SGDLS, YYNGEE. V lost 0 bases, J lost 8 bases, and 6 bases lay in between. The CDR3 spans 13 residues. The CDR3 DNA reads as TGTGCCAGCAGCGTAGTGGAGGATTCACCCCTCCACTTT. Translating it yields CASSVVEDSPLHF.

This chain joins TRBV21-1 and TRBJ1-1; TRBD1, as called in the table, went unchecked against the DNA. TRBV21-1 is a known pseudogene. The CDR3 sequence is 18 residues long. In DNA, the CDR3 is TGTGCCAGCAGCACACAACAGGGGGGGCTCTCTCTAAACACTGAAGCTTTCTTT. This codes for CASSTQQGGLSLNTEAFF.

In nucleotides, the CDR3 is TGTGCCAGCAGCTTGCGGGGGGCGCTGAATTCACCCCTCCACTTT. It is translated as CASSLRGALNSPLHF. The chain combines TRBV5-6 with TRBJ1-6; tentative D call: TRBD1 (6 bases). Germline lookup yields CDR1 SGHDT and CDR2 YYEEEE. The CDR3 runs 15 residues. The ends were cut back, 1 base at V and 7 bases at J, with 12 bases in the middle. The complete variable domain, with remaining parts taken from reference TRBV5-6 and TRBJ1-6, reads DAGVTQSPTHLIKTRGQQVTLRCSPKSGHDTVSWYQQALGQGPQFIFQYYEEEERQRGNFPDRFSGHQFPNYSSELNVNALLLGDSALYLCASSLRGALNSPLHFGNGTRLTVT.

The chain links TRBV11-1 to TRBJ1-3, with D perhaps TRBD1 (5 bases). This CDR3 contains 15 residues. The V and J ends lost 6 bases and 0 bases respectively, with 12 bases between them. CDR1 is SGHAT, CDR2 FQDESV, per germline (reference sequence). CDR3 DNA sequence: TGTGCCAGCAGTTTTGACAGCGTCTCTGGAAACACCATATATTTT. It is translated as CASSFDSVSGNTIYF.

This chain joins TRBV3-1 (or the pseudogene TRBV3-2) and TRBJ1-1; 7 nucleotides line up with TRBD1. The CDR3 covers 14 residues. The V segment lost 4 bases and the J segment 11 bases; nucleotides outside the gene matches: 13. CDR1 LGHDT and CDR2 YNNKEL come from the germline V gene (reference sequence). This CDR3 is CASSPQRGEQGAFF. The CDR3 DNA reads TGTGCCAGCAGCCCCCAAAGAGGGGAACAGGGGGCTTTCTTT.

In regard to this clone: Additional DNA sequences in this sample encode the identical CDR3. The rearrangement uses TRBV2 and TRBJ1-1; 9 bases map to TRBD1. The CDR3 has 14 amino acids. From germline, CDR1 is SNHLY and CDR2 FYNNEI. Trimming cost V 6 bases and J 1 base; bases outside gene matches: 3. CDR3 sequence (DNA): TGTGCCAGCAGCGGGGACAGGGCGAACACTGAAGCTTTCTTT. This encodes CASSGDRANTEAFF.

The chain joins TRBV12-5 to TRBJ2-5; D may be TRBD2 (6 bases). The germline CDR1 and CDR2 sequences are LGHNT and FRNRAP. The CDR3 covers 12 residues. V lost 4 bases and J lost 5, with 8 bases in between. CDR3 in DNA: TGTGCTAGTGGTTGGGGGGAGGAGACCCAGTACTTC. It encodes CASGWGEETQYF.

The chain links TRBV6-6 to TRBJ1-3, with D hard to call. Germline V gene lookup returns CDR1 MNHNY and CDR2 SVGAGI (reference sequence). V was clipped by 4 bases and J by 4 bases, with 14 bases between them. The CDR3 is 15 residues long. The CDR3 DNA reads TGTGCCAGCAGTTCGCGCGGACTTATCGGAAACACCATATATTTT. This sequence encodes CASSSRGLIGNTIYF.

The chain joins TRBV2 to TRBJ1-2, with a weak D call TRBD1 (6 bases). Deletions cut 4 bases from V and 3 bases from J, with 6 bases between. Germline assignment: CDR1 SNHLY and CDR2 FYNNEI. The CDR3 is 12 amino acids. CDR3 coding DNA: TGTGCCAGCAGTGCAGGGGACTATGGCTACACCTTC. This translates into CASSAGDYGYTF.